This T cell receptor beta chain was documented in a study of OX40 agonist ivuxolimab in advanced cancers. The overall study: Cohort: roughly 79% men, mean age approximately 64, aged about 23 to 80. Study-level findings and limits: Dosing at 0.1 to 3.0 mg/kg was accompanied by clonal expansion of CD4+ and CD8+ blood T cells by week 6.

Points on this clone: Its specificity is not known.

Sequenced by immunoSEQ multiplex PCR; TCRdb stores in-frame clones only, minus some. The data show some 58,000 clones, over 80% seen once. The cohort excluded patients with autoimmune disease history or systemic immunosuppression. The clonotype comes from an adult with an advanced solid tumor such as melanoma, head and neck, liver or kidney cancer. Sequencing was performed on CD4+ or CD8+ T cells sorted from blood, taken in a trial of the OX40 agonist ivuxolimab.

The DNA of the CDR3 is TGTGCCAGCAGCCAAGATGAGCCACGGAAGGGCGAGCAGTACTTC. Translated, it gives CASSQDEPRKGEQYF. The chain recombines TRBV14 with TRBJ2-7; no clear D. V was shortened by 0 bases and J by 6 bases, with 15 bases between the two germline ends. The germline V gene encodes CDR1 SGHDN and CDR2 FVKESK. The CDR3 covers 15 residues.